The clone carrying this TCR beta chain was counted many times. The antigen is not known. These data are taken from a study of neurological immune-mediated disorders. General observations from the study: In HTLV-1-associated myelopathy, TCR clonal expansion was greatest, whereas multiple sclerosis had the least, falling below healthy controls.

The germline V gene encodes CDR1 LGHNA and CDR2 YNFKEQ. The CDR3 loop spans 15 amino acids. Trimming cost V 0 bases and J 3 bases, with 8 bases left between them. The time point is: technical triplicate 3. Unsorted libraries were generated from 2 million PBMCs held at -80 degrees C. cDNA synthesis was performed by 5'RACE with 10-nucleotide random UMIs. TCRdb recomputed calls from the 5' RACE reads with MiXCR, one row per CDR3 protein. The data contain tens of thousands of distinct CDR3 sequences, 20% to 25% of them singletons. The sequence was obtained from a man between 60 and 75 years old with HTLV-1-associated myelopathy (HAM/TSP). The sample taken for sequencing was PBMCs. The V and J genes are TRBV4-2 and TRBJ2-2; D uncertain. The CDR3 sequence: CASSQEGRHTGELFF. CDR3 bases: TGTGCCAGCAGCCAAGAAGGAAGACACACCGGGGAGCTGTTTTTT.